A selection of T cell receptor beta chains follows, all from one sample in a study of blood T cell repertoires in COVID-19. Sequenced by immunoSEQ multiplex PCR; TCRdb stores in-frame clones only, minus some. The sample contains over 200,000 clones, around 90% of which appear only once. Sequenced: PBMCs or T cells enriched from blood (not recorded which). The source is a man between 25 and 39 years old who had recovered from COVID-19. The CDR3 runs from the conserved cysteine through the conserved F or W. D genes are given only for firm matches. Some rows mark clone size as missing; the rest say once, few, many or name a class of expanded clone.

clone size	V gene	D gene	J gene	CDR3 DNA	CDR3 protein
.	TRBV4-1	.	TRBJ2-7	TGCGCCAGCAGCCAAGGTAGCTTCTACGAGCAGTACTTC	CASSQGSFYEQYF
.	TRBV14	.	TRBJ2-7	TGTGCCAGCAGCCAAGGTCCCACCTACGAGCAGTACTTC	CASSQGPTYEQYF
.	TRBV6-5	TRBD2	TRBJ2-3	TGTGCCAGCAGTTGGACTAGCGGGAGCCCAGATACGCAGTATTTT	CASSWTSGSPDTQYF
.	TRBV5-4	TRBD1	TRBJ2-2	TGTGCCACCTTAGACAGGGGCACCGGGGAGCTGTTTTTT	CATLDRGTGELFF
.	TRBV29-1	.	TRBJ1-1	TGCAGCGAGATTGCGGGGGTAGGGACTGAAGCTTTCTTT	CSEIAGVGTEAFF
.	TRBV11-3	TRBD2	TRBJ2-2	TGTGCCAGCAGCTTCGGCGGGGGGTCTGCGAACACCGGGGAGCTGTTTTTT	CASSFGGGSANTGELFF
.	TRBV3-1/TRBV3-2	TRBD1	TRBJ2-5	TGTGCCAGCAGCCCGAGCAGGGGGCTGGGGGAGACCCAGTACTTC	CASSPSRGLGETQYF
once	TRBV29-1	.	TRBJ1-2	TGCAGCGTTGAAGACAGGTCCAACGGCTACACCTTC	CSVEDRSNGYTF
.	TRBV18	.	TRBJ1-5	TGTGCCAGCTCACCCCCGGGGAGCAATCAGCCCCAGCATTTT	CASSPPGSNQPQHF
.	TRBV30	.	TRBJ2-5	TGTGCCTGGAATGCAGGGGAAAAAGAGACCCAGTACTTC	CAWNAGEKETQYF
.	TRBV6-2/TRBV6-3	.	TRBJ1-1	TGTGCCAGCAGTTACTTGCGGGAAACTGAAGCTTTCTTT	CASSYLRETEAFF
once	TRBV30	.	TRBJ1-1	TGTGCCTGGAGTGGGTGGCAGAACACTGAAGCTTTCTTT	CAWSGWQNTEAFF
.	TRBV6-5	.	TRBJ1-1	TGTGCCAGCAGTTACTCCCCGGGGATTTACTACACTGAAGCTTTCTTT	CASSYSPGIYYTEAFF
.	TRBV5-4	TRBD2	TRBJ2-6	TGTGCCAGCAGCTTGTTCCCTAGCGGAAGGTCCGGGGCCAACGTCCTGACTTTC	CASSLFPSGRSGANVLTF
.	TRBV30	.	TRBJ1-1	TGTGCCTGGGGTAGACAGCCTGAAGCTTTCTTT	CAWGRQPEAFF
.	TRBV3-1/TRBV3-2	.	TRBJ2-1	TGTGCCAGCAGCCAAGTGCGAATGGAGCAGTTCTTC	CASSQVRMEQFF
.	TRBV12-3/TRBV12-4	TRBD2	TRBJ2-1	TGTGCCAGCAGGGGCGAACGGGGGGGAGGCTTCTTC	CASRGERGGGFF
.	TRBV27	.	TRBJ1-6	TGTGCCAGCAGTTTAGCCCGGACAGTAAAGGATTCACCCCTCCACTTT	CASSLARTVKDSPLHF
.	TRBV18	TRBD2	TRBJ2-2	TGTGCCAGCTCCCAGGGACTAGCGGGAGACACCGGGGAGCTGTTTTTT	CASSQGLAGDTGELFF
.	TRBV28	TRBD1	TRBJ1-6	TGTGCCAGCAGTTCCGGGACAGGGAATTCACCCCTCCACTTT	CASSSGTGNSPLHF
.	TRBV20-1	TRBD2	TRBJ2-5	TGCAGTGCTAGTTTATTCGATAGTAGCGGGGGAATGCAGGGCGAAGAGACCCAGTACTTC	CSASLFDSSGGMQGEETQYF
.	TRBV27	TRBD1	TRBJ1-2	TGTGCCAGCAGCAGGACAGGGACCTATGGCTACACCTTC	CASSRTGTYGYTF
.	TRBV29-1	TRBD2	TRBJ2-5	TGCAGCGTTGAGCCTAGCGGGAAGGGAGAGACCCAGTACTTC	CSVEPSGKGETQYF
.	TRBV21-1	.	TRBJ2-7	TGTGCCAGCAGCAAAGCGATCGCCAGGCCCAGATATACCTACGAGCAGTACTTC	CASSKAIARPRYTYEQYF
.	TRBV12-2	.	TRBJ1-6	TGTGCAAGTCGCTTTGGCCCTGGACAGGGGCTTATGCCACCCCTCCACTTT	CASRFGPGQGLMPPLHF
.	TRBV11-2	.	TRBJ2-7	TGTGCCAGCAGCTTAGGACAGAGGGAGCAGTACTTC	CASSLGQREQYF
.	TRBV13	.	TRBJ1-2	TGTGCCAGCAGCCCAGGGAGGGGGTGGAAAGGCTACACCTTC	CASSPGRGWKGYTF
.	TRBV7-8	TRBD1	TRBJ1-2	TGTGCCAGCAGCTCCCGGGACAGGCTAGAGGCGGACTACTATGGCTACACCTTC	CASSSRDRLEADYYGYTF
few	TRBV2	TRBD1	TRBJ1-6	TGTGCCAGCACTACAGGGGGCCCCAGCTCCTATAATTCACCCCTCCACTTT	CASTTGGPSSYNSPLHF
few	TRBV7-9	.	TRBJ1-2	TGTGCCAGCAGCAATAATAACGGACAGTATGGCTACACCTTC	CASSNNNGQYGYTF
.	TRBV28	.	TRBJ2-1	TGTGCCAGCAGTCCGCAGACTAGTCTGGGGGAGCAGTTCTTC	CASSPQTSLGEQFF
.	TRBV15	.	TRBJ2-2	TGTGCCACCAATCCGACCAGGGTCCACGGGGAGCTGTTTTTT	CATNPTRVHGELFF
.	TRBV9	.	TRBJ2-2	TGTGCCAGCAGCGTAGCCGGGAACACCGGGGAGCTGTTTTTT	CASSVAGNTGELFF
.	TRBV6-1	.	TRBJ1-6	TGTGCCAGCAGTGAATATGGTAGCAGACCGAATTCACCCCTCCACTTT	CASSEYGSRPNSPLHF
.	TRBV16	TRBD1	TRBJ1-2	TGTGCCAGCAGCCTAACAAAGGGGGCCGCTAACTATGGCTACACCTTC	CASSLTKGAANYGYTF
few	TRBV6-1	.	TRBJ2-3	TGTGCCAGCAGTGACGGACTACCCACAGATACGCAGTATTTT	CASSDGLPTDTQYF
.	TRBV11-2	TRBD2	TRBJ2-5	TGTGCCAGCAGCTTAGGGGGGTACGGAGGACTAGCGGGAAAAGAGACCCAGTACTTC	CASSLGGYGGLAGKETQYF
.	TRBV14	.	TRBJ2-1	TGTGCCAGCAGCCATCTCGGGGGAAATGAGCAGTTCTTC	CASSHLGGNEQFF